Listed below are T cell receptor beta chains from one sample, sequenced in a study of immune evolution from preneoplasia to lung adenocarcinoma. The repertoire was sequenced with immunoSEQ multiplex PCR; TCRdb's copy has only in-frame clones and lacks some. This sample has around 11,000 clones, with about nine tenths found just once. Sequencing input: FFPE invasive lung adenocarcinoma tissue. Receptors were obtained from a person aged 70 to 85 with invasive lung adenocarcinoma. The CDR3 runs from the conserved cysteine through the conserved F or W. A D gene is named only where the DNA matches it firmly. Expanded clones are given a class, and other clones once, few, many or no size at all.

d_call	v_call	clone_size	j_call	cdr3_nt	cdr3_aa
NA	TRBV29-1	NA	TRBJ1-3	TGCAGCGTTAAAGATCAAAACTCTGGAAACACCATATATTTT	CSVKDQNSGNTIYF
TRBD1	TRBV27	NA	TRBJ1-2	TGTGCCAGCAGTTCCTCGGGACAGGGATTCAGCTACACCTTC	CASSSSGQGFSYTF
NA	TRBV5-4	NA	TRBJ2-2	TGTGCCAGCAGCTTGGTGTCAGTGGACACCGGGGAGCTGTTTTTT	CASSLVSVDTGELFF
NA	TRBV5-1	NA	TRBJ1-4	TGCGCCAGCAGCTCCGGGGGGGCCAATGAAAAACTGTTTTTT	CASSSGGANEKLFF
NA	TRBV11-2	NA	TRBJ2-7	TGTGCCAGCAGGAAGCTGGCGGGGAGGTACGAGCAGTACTTC	CASRKLAGRYEQYF
TRBD2	TRBV9	NA	TRBJ2-1	TGTGCCAGCAGCGTGGACCTACCGGGACTAGCGCGCGATGAGCAGTTCTTC	CASSVDLPGLARDEQFF
TRBD2	TRBV7-2	NA	TRBJ2-7	TGTGCCAGCAGCCCAGAGGGGGGACTAGCGGAATACGAGCAGTACTTC	CASSPEGGLAEYEQYF
TRBD2	TRBV4-1	NA	TRBJ2-3	TGCGCCAGCAGCCAAGTCCGCGGAGTAGCGGGGGCCTTTAGCACAGATACGCAGTATTTT	CASSQVRGVAGAFSTDTQYF
TRBD1	TRBV5-1	NA	TRBJ1-1	TGCGCCAGCAGCAGCGGACAGGGGAACACTGAAGCTTTCTTT	CASSSGQGNTEAFF
NA	TRBV6-5	NA	TRBJ2-1	TGTGCCAGCCGGACCTCTTACAATGAGCAGTTCTTC	CASRTSYNEQFF
NA	TRBV5-4	NA	TRBJ1-1	TGTGCCAGCAGCTTCGGGGGGGGGAACACTGAAGCTTTCTTT	CASSFGGGNTEAFF
NA	TRBV11-2	NA	TRBJ2-7	TGTGCCAGCAGCTTAGCCGGGACCTACGAGCAGTACTTC	CASSLAGTYEQYF
NA	TRBV28	NA	TRBJ2-3	TGTGCCAGCAGTTTAGCCGACGGATCCACAGATACGCAGTATTTT	CASSLADGSTDTQYF
NA	TRBV7-9	NA	TRBJ2-3	TGTGCCAGCAGCTTAGGCAGCACTAGCACAGATACGCAGTATTTT	CASSLGSTSTDTQYF
NA	TRBV18	few	TRBJ1-1	TGTGCCAGCTCAGAACACGGGACGGAAAACACTGAAGCTTTCTTT	CASSEHGTENTEAFF
TRBD1	TRBV19	few	TRBJ2-1	TGTGCCAGTCAGTTTCGACAGGGGAGAAGCAATGAGCAGTTCTTC	CASQFRQGRSNEQFF
TRBD2	TRBV6-1	NA	TRBJ2-1	TGTGCCAGCAGTGAGGCGGGAGGTTACAATGAGCAGTTCTTC	CASSEAGGYNEQFF
NA	TRBV4-2	NA	TRBJ2-5	TGTGCCAGCAGCCAAGATGCCGGGTTAGACTGGGAGACCCAGTACTTC	CASSQDAGLDWETQYF
NA	TRBV6-5	NA	TRBJ1-5	TGTGCCAGCAGTAAAATCAGGGGTCAGCCCCAGCATTTT	CASSKIRGQPQHF
NA	TRBV10-3	NA	TRBJ2-5	TGTGCCATCAGTGAGTCAGGGACAAGGGAAGAGACCCAGTACTTC	CAISESGTREETQYF
NA	TRBV6-1	once	TRBJ2-1	TGTGCCAGCAGGAGACAGTACAATGAGCAGTTCTTC	CASRRQYNEQFF
NA	TRBV30	once	TRBJ1-1	TGTGCCTGGGGTAAGACTGAAGCTTTCTTT	CAWGKTEAFF
NA	TRBV29-1	few	TRBJ1-5	TGCAGCGTTGTGGACCCAACCCATAGCAATCAGCCCCAGCATTTT	CSVVDPTHSNQPQHF
NA	TRBV4-1	once	TRBJ1-1	TGCGCCAGCAGCCACCAAATAACGAGCAGGGCTGTAGGGAACACTGAAGCTTTCTTT	CASSHQITSRAVGNTEAFF
TRBD1	TRBV7-9	NA	TRBJ2-5	TGTGCCAGCAGCTTATGGGACAGCCAAGAGACCCAGTACTTC	CASSLWDSQETQYF
NA	TRBV28	NA	TRBJ2-7	TGTGCCACCGAAAAACAGGGAACCTACGAGCAGTACTTC	CATEKQGTYEQYF
TRBD1	TRBV6-1	NA	TRBJ1-2	TGTGCCAGCAGTGAAGTAAGGGACAGCTATGGCTACACCTTC	CASSEVRDSYGYTF
NA	TRBV5-6	NA	TRBJ2-3	TGTGCCAGCAGCTTGGAAGGTACCCTTTCGCAGTATTTT	CASSLEGTLSQYF
NA	TRBV6-1	NA	TRBJ2-5	TGTGCCAGCAGTGGCCGGGCCAACCAAGAGACCCAGTACTTC	CASSGRANQETQYF
NA	TRBV6-1	NA	TRBJ2-5	TGTGCCAGCAGTGAACTCCGGGACGGGGGAGAGACCCAGTACTTC	CASSELRDGGETQYF
TRBD2	TRBV30	NA	TRBJ2-7	TGTGCCTGGAGTACGGGCGGGAGAGAGCAGTACTTC	CAWSTGGREQYF
NA	TRBV5-6	NA	TRBJ1-5	TGTGCCAGCGCACCGGGATGGGGTCCTAATCAGCCCCAGCATTTT	CASAPGWGPNQPQHF
NA	TRBV7-2	NA	TRBJ2-7	TGTGCCAGCAGCTTAGCGCTGGAACGCGGGCAGTACTTC	CASSLALERGQYF
NA	TRBV2	once	TRBJ1-5	TGTGCCAGCAGTGAGGAGGAGGGGGGGCACCGAAGCAATCAGCCCCAGCATTTT	CASSEEEGGHRSNQPQHF
NA	TRBV28	NA	TRBJ2-3	TGTGCCAGCAGCCTTCTTGACGACACAGATACGCAGTATTTT	CASSLLDDTDTQYF
TRBD1	TRBV5-4	NA	TRBJ2-1	TGTGCCAGCACCCCGTCGCGGTCAACGGGACAGGGGGACTACAATGAGCAGTTCTTC	CASTPSRSTGQGDYNEQFF
NA	TRBV6-6	NA	TRBJ1-3	TGTGCCAGCAGCCTGGGAAACACCATATATTTT	CASSLGNTIYF
TRBD1	TRBV6-1	NA	TRBJ1-1	TGTGCCAGCACCCGAACAGGGGCTGTTACTGAAGCTTTCTTT	CASTRTGAVTEAFF
TRBD1	TRBV15	NA	TRBJ2-7	TGTGCCACCAGCATTAACAGGGGGAACGAGCAGTACTTC	CATSINRGNEQYF
NA	TRBV6-4	NA	TRBJ2-1	TGTGCCAGCAGCTTTAGCGAGAACAATGAGCAGTTCTTC	CASSFSENNEQFF
NA	TRBV5-1	once	TRBJ1-2	TGCGCCAGCAGCGGAGGGACATGGGATGGCTACACCTTC	CASSGGTWDGYTF
NA	TRBV15	few	TRBJ1-2	TGTGCCACCAGCAGAGATCGAGGCAGCCCCTATGGCTACACCTTC	CATSRDRGSPYGYTF
TRBD2	TRBV6-6	NA	TRBJ2-1	TGTGCCAGCAGTCCGGCTAGCGGGGGGGAGGGGCAGTTCTTC	CASSPASGGEGQFF
NA	TRBV6-6	NA	TRBJ2-1	TGTGCCAGCAGCCACCGTACAAACAATGAGCAGTTCTTC	CASSHRTNNEQFF
NA	TRBV2	NA	TRBJ2-7	TGTGCCAGCAGTGAAATCGCGACAGCCGAGCAGTACTTC	CASSEIATAEQYF
TRBD2	TRBV9	NA	TRBJ2-2	TGTGCCAGCACCGGCGCTAGCGGACCCACCGGGGAGCTGTTTTTT	CASTGASGPTGELFF
NA	TRBV28	NA	TRBJ1-1	TGTGCCAGCACAGCCAGTACTGGCGCTTTCTTT	CASTASTGAFF
NA	TRBV6-1	NA	TRBJ2-5	TGTGCCAGCAGTGATTCGGGCCCCGGGGAGACCCAGTACTTC	CASSDSGPGETQYF
NA	TRBV6-5	NA	TRBJ2-5	TGTGCCAGCAGTTACTCGCTGGAGACCCAGTACTTC	CASSYSLETQYF
NA	TRBV27	NA	TRBJ2-7	TGTGCCAGCAGTTTGGTTGGAGTAGGCGAGCAGTACTTC	CASSLVGVGEQYF
NA	TRBV6-4	few	TRBJ2-2	TGTGCCAGCACCCAGACCCCAGGGAACGGGGAGCTGTTTTTT	CASTQTPGNGELFF
NA	TRBV6-5	NA	TRBJ2-7	TGTGCCAGCAGTGGTCGGGGGATCTACGAGCAGTACTTC	CASSGRGIYEQYF
TRBD1	TRBV9	NA	TRBJ1-3	TGTGCCAGCAGCGCCCGGGACAGGGACTCTGGAAACACCATATATTTT	CASSARDRDSGNTIYF
TRBD2	TRBV7-2	NA	TRBJ2-5	TGTGCCAGCAGTCCTACTAGCGGGCGGACCCAGTACTTC	CASSPTSGRTQYF
NA	TRBV18	once	TRBJ2-3	TGTGCCAGCTCAGCAACACCAGGAGATACGCAGTATTTT	CASSATPGDTQYF
NA	TRBV6-5	NA	TRBJ2-1	TGTGCCAGCAGACCTGCCTCCTACAATGAGCAGTTCTTC	CASRPASYNEQFF
TRBD1	TRBV27	NA	TRBJ1-1	TGTGCCAGCCGCACTCTCCTCAGGGGGCTTGGCACTGAAGCTTTCTTT	CASRTLLRGLGTEAFF
TRBD1	TRBV28	NA	TRBJ1-4	TGTGCCGGCAGCTTAAGTGGGACAGGCGAAAAACTGTTTTTT	CAGSLSGTGEKLFF
NA	TRBV6-1	NA	TRBJ1-2	TGTGCCAGCAGTAGCGGACCGCGAGGCTACACCTTC	CASSSGPRGYTF